This entry is about one T cell receptor (beta chain). No cognate antigen has been identified for it. Compared with germline, one end of the junction differs, possibly owing to a read error. The CDR3 runs 15 residues from the cysteine to the phenylalanine. The entry retains the CDR3 DNA only, 45 bases that are in frame from base 1. CDR1 and CDR2 were assigned from the germline V gene (reference sequence) as LNHNV and YYDKDF. CD8 naive samples were CD45RO-negative cells positively selected for CCR7, giving a CD45RA+CCR7+ population that excluded TemRA cells. The donors were healthy, HIV-negative adults who had no recently reported acute infections or vaccinations. Every donor was a Caucasian adult residing in Nashville, Tennessee, USA. Blood was obtained by leukapheresis, after which PBMCs were separated by Ficoll-Histopaque density gradient centrifugation and cryopreserved in liquid nitrogen vapor phase. Analytical flow cytometry was used to check the purity and quantity of every magnetically sorted T cell population. Genomic DNA was isolated from every sorted fraction and measured by UV absorbance on a Nanodrop 2000c.

This entry belongs to a study of shared clonotypes between healthy human individuals (dated by TCRdb to the early 2020s). A note on the overall study: A couple of women and a few men aged 18 to 49 years were included in the cohort. For each donor, CD4 naive and CD4 memory were each given three plates, CD8 naive was given two plates, and CD8 memory was given one plate. To estimate repertoire size and how much clonotypes are shared between individuals, the study performed deep sequencing of blood TCR repertoires from a few healthy adults. To increase sequencing depth and limit assay-specific biases, different laboratories used diverse techniques to prepare libraries and sequence TCR repertoires. Per donor, leukapheresis produced somewhere between about 0.94 and 9 billion PBMCs. Points the paper makes about the study in general: Larger estimated clonotype richness was generally found for naive subsets than for memory subsets. Incomplete sequencing was indicated by rarefaction of sorted-subset datasets, despite the large sequencing depth. Because the study included a small number of donors, the genetic and exposure-history diversity represented was limited. When several donors were compared, the shared fraction of clonotypes was about 5% for naive CD4, 3% to 4% for naive CD8, 2.3% for memory CD4, and less than 0.5% for memory CD8. Higher generation probabilities were observed for clonotypes shared by all four sorted-subset donors than for non-shared clonotypes. Sampling was restricted to blood, and TCR repertoires in tissues likely differ from the TCR repertoires found in blood. Pairwise subsampling led to the expectation that sequencing depth would affect the degree of clonotype sharing among donors.

TCR CDR3 regions were amplified from genomic DNA by multiplex PCR using the deep immunoSEQ assay. Genomic DNA extracted from each cell subset was distributed evenly over all wells of several immunoSEQ 96-well plates, and each plate served as one replicate. For sorted subsets, each replicate PCR was loaded with 200 ng genomic DNA, equivalent to 25,000 to 35,000 T cell genomes. Purified libraries were measured with a Qubit 3.0 fluorometer, size-checked on a Bioanalyzer 2100, and measured again with the KAPA Library Quantification kit. A separate single-read 150-cycle Illumina NextSeq 550 flow cell was used to sequence each immunoSEQ 96-well plate. The source study handled its data this way. Because the immunoSEQ output held only junctional sequences and lacked quality scores, the filtering could not match the filtering applied to full-length reads. Sequences were annotated with PyIR, a Python wrapper for IgBLAST v1.9, using IMGT germline references to assign V/J genes and CDR3. Any read was removed if the V/J assignment was weak (E-value above 1e-6), the CDR3 was missing, or the read contained stop codons, out-of-frame junctions, or ambiguous translated residues. V3J clonotypes were defined as sequences sharing the same inferred V gene, J gene, and CDR3 amino acid sequence. The percentage overlap between two repertoires was calculated by dividing the number of shared unique clonotypes by the size of the smaller repertoire. RTK rarefaction, the Chao1 estimator, and Recon v2.1 estimates of unobserved clonotypes were used to assess repertoire richness. OLGA was used to compute generation probabilities for all TCRbeta clonotypes that the gDNA method yielded from four donors. TCRdb carries this immuneACCESS record with in-frame sequences only. Its versions omit some clonotypes, under half of them owing to an unresolved V gene in the studies checked, with the rest unexplained. That table is the source of V, J and clone size, and D and trimming were worked out from the DNA. This sample comprises a few million clones, just under 95% of them detected only once. The ten top clones hold around 1.7% of the sample.

The rearrangement joined TRBV15 to TRBJ2-1; 12 junctional bases match TRBD1. The sequence was collected from a man aged 18 to 30 in good health. Some clones in this sample may be carry-over from other donors' samples. Sequencing was done on a sample of naive CD8+ T cells from PBMCs. What the cell subset or site label conveys for this sample: CD45RA+CCR7+. The sequenced DNA is TGTGCCACCAGCGACCGGGACAGGGGGCTCAATGAGCGGTTCTTC. Its translation reads: CATSDRDRGLNERFF.